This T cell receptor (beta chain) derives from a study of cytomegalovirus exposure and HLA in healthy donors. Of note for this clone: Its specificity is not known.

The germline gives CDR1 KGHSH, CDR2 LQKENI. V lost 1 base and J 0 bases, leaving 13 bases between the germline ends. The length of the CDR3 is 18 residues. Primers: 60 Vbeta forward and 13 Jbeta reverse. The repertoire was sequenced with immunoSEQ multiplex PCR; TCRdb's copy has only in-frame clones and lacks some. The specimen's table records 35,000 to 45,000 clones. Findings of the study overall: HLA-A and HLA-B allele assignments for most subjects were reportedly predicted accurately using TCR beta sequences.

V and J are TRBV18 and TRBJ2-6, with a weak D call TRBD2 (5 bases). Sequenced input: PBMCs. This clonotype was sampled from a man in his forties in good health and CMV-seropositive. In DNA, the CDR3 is TGTGCCAGCTCACCACGGGCCCCAGCGGACTCTGGGGCCAACGTCCTGACTTTC. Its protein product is CASSPRAPADSGANVLTF.